This T cell receptor beta chain was recorded in a study of synovial regulatory T cells in juvenile arthritis (dated by TCRdb to about 2015). Turning to the overall study: Of the sequenced patients, three were therapy-naive, one was treated with methotrexate plus infliximab, roughly six were treated with methotrexate, and one lacked treatment information. TCRbeta CDR3 repertoires of blood iaTreg cells, other blood Treg cells and synovial fluid Treg cells from matched patient samples were compared in the study. Although effector T cell subsets in the cohort were also sequenced for comparisons, the Treg dataset on its own covers only blood and synovial fluid Treg cells. The TCR repertoire comparisons covered Treg and Teff subsets from around ten JIA patients with active disease.

For CDR1 and CDR2, the germline V gene lists MNHNS and SASEGT. There are 15 amino acids in the CDR3, from cysteine to phenylalanine inclusive. No DNA has been recorded. Library preparation used the immunoSEQ multiplex PCR assay. TCRbeta CDR3 sequencing was performed by Adaptive Biotechnologies. The authors processed their data as follows. Repertoire similarity was assessed using the Chao-modified Jaccard index and the median clonotype overlap from 200 random subsamples at equal sample size. Similarity analyses used either productive nucleotide sequences or in silico-translated amino acid sequences. Repertoires were compared using hierarchical clustering with single linkage and t-SNE, both based on Chao-modified Jaccard distances. Repertoire diversity was quantified with the Renyi index, after sample size normalisation, across a range of alpha values. TCRdb's version of the immuneACCESS table is confined to in-frame rearrangements and falls short of the full clone set. An unresolved V gene accounts for under half of the shortfall where checked; the remainder is of unknown origin. V, J and clone size are taken as reported in that table, and D and trimming were inferred from the DNA itself. The sample table includes 9,000 to 10,000 clones. The ten top clones hold around 1.1% of the sample.

Results and caveats for the whole study, not just this receptor: iaTreg TCR repertoires were largely private across patients and partially overlapped with synovial Teff and blood CPL repertoires. Synovial Treg cells shared more CDR3 sequences with iaTreg cells than with other blood Treg cells, and Chao-Jaccard similarity confirmed that synovial Treg cells were more closely related to iaTreg cells. Compared with other blood Treg cells, blood iaTreg cells had lower TCR diversity, a finding consistent with antigen-driven expansion.

On this clone: The specificity of this receptor is unknown.

TCR repertoire donors were about eleven juvenile idiopathic arthritis patients with active disease who had not reached inactive disease, 3 polyarticular and 8 oligoarticular. The TCR-sequenced patients had a median age of about 12 years (range roughly 2.3-22.9) and median disease duration of about 7 years (range 0.2-19.1). The samples used for TCR repertoire analysis were collected at two centres in Italy. Peripheral blood mononuclear cells were separated using a Histopaque-1077 density gradient and frozen in 90% FCS with around 10% DMSO. Sequencing was done on a sample of Treg cells from blood. Sample cell subset or site, as interpreted from the label and publication: remaining (HLA-DR-negative) circulating blood Treg cells. This TCR came from a donor aged 2-29 years with juvenile idiopathic arthritis. The rearranged chain carries TRBV6-1 and TRBJ1-5; TCRdb indicates TRBD1, and absent DNA this call remains unverified. The CDR3 reads CASRPTGVSNQPQHF.